The 18 T cell receptor beta chains listed next were all sequenced from one sample in a study of shared clonotypes between healthy human individuals. The method was immunoSEQ multiplex PCR; TCRdb's version includes in-frame clones alone and lacks a portion of them. Among 1.5 million to 1.9 million clones, 95% to 99% were seen once, and the ten largest hold roughly 0.45%. The specimen sequenced was naive CD4+ T cells sorted from blood. Subset here: CD45RA+ positively selected. These receptors were taken from a man under 40 in good health.

The chain links TRBV28 to TRBJ2-7, with D possibly being TRBD1 (6 bases). CDR3 length equals 15 residues. Deletions cut 6 bases from V and 2 bases from J, with 17 bases between. CDR1 is MDHEN and CDR2 is SYDVKM in the germline V gene. The CDR3 DNA reads TGTGCCAGCAGCCCAACAGGGATTCAAGCCTACGAGCAGTACTTC. Amino acids: CASSPTGIQAYEQYF.

The chain joins TRBV7-3 to TRBJ1-1; the match to TRBD1 covers 10 bases. The CDR3 runs to 13 residues. Germline trimming cut 5 bases from V and 7 bases from J; bases unmatched to any gene: 4. Germline-derived CDR1 and CDR2 are SGHTA and FQGTGA. CDR3 amino acids: CASSATGGGEAFF. CDR3 sequence (DNA): TGTGCCAGCAGCGCGACAGGGGGCGGTGAAGCTTTCTTT.

V is TRBV25-1 and J is TRBJ2-7; 8 bases line up with TRBD1. V shed 3 bases, J shed 3 bases, and the junction held 10 bases outside the gene matches. Germline lookup yields CDR1 MGHDK and CDR2 SYGVNS. The CDR3 is 16 residues long. The CDR3 loop is CASSDPTGQDFYEQYF. For the CDR3, the DNA is TGTGCCAGCAGTGACCCAACGGGACAGGACTTCTACGAGCAGTACTTC.

This chain joins TRBV4-1 and TRBJ2-5, with D maybe TRBD1 (5 bases). V was cut by 4 bases and J by 2 bases, with 14 bases left in between. Germline-derived CDR1 and CDR2 are MGHRA and YSYEKL. CDR3 length: 15 residues. CDR3 DNA sequence: TGCGCCAGCAGCCCGACAGCTTCTCTTCAAGAGACCCAGTACTTC. It codes for CASSPTASLQETQYF.

J is TRBJ1-5 and V is TRBV5-6, with D tentatively TRBD1 (6 bases). V gave up 1 base and J gave up 0 bases, with 17 bases separating them. The CDR3 is 18 residues long. Germline CDR1 is SGHDT and CDR2 is YYEEEE. The CDR3 spells CASSLSGRGLVSNQPQHF. CDR3 DNA sequence: TGTGCCAGCAGCTTGTCGGGCAGGGGTCTCGTTAGCAATCAGCCCCAGCATTTT.

The chain has TRBV6-5 and TRBJ2-7; 7 nucleotides match TRBD2. Losses at the gene ends were 8 bases for V and 2 bases for J; bases not matched to a gene: 6. The CDR3 is 13 amino acids. Germline lookup yields CDR1 MNHEY and CDR2 SVGAGI. In nucleotides, the CDR3 is TGTGCCAGCGCCAGCGGGGCGACCTACGAGCAGTACTTC. Residues: CASASGATYEQYF.

The J gene is TRBJ2-7, the V gene TRBV11-2, with 9 bases matching TRBD1. Germline CDR1 SGHAT, CDR2 FQNNGV. V gave up 5 bases and J gave up 2 bases; unmatched junction bases: 13. This CDR3 region has 17 residues. The CDR3 is CASSLNVPGQGTYEQYF. CDR3 nucleotides: TGTGCCAGCAGCCTAAATGTCCCGGGACAGGGAACCTACGAGCAGTACTTC.

This sequence joins TRBV11-3 and TRBJ1-1, with 9 bases that match TRBD1. Germline CDR1 SGHNT, CDR2 YENEEA. The CDR3 is 17 amino acids. The junction had 14 bases not matched to a gene; V was cut back by 5 bases and J by 4 bases. The DNA for the CDR3 is TGTGCCAGCAGCCGCAACCGGGACAGGGCTTTATCCACTGAAGCTTTCTTT. This encodes CASSRNRDRALSTEAFF.

The rearrangement joins TRBV18 to TRBJ1-2; TRBD1 agrees at 8 bases. J gave up 0 bases and V 1 base, and 10 bases lay outside the gene matches. The germline V gene has CDR1 KGHSH and CDR2 LQKENI. The CDR3 is made up of 18 amino acids. CDR3 nucleotides: TGTGCCAGCTCACCACGCGACAGGGGTTCCCTTTCTAACTATGGCTACACCTTC. Protein: CASSPRDRGSLSNYGYTF.

The chain couples TRBV7-6 to TRBJ2-5; D assignment may be TRBD1 or TRBD2 (6 bases each). This CDR3 comprises 16 residues. V was clipped by 0 bases and J by 2 bases, with 13 bases between them. Germline lookup yields CDR1 SGHVS and CDR2 FNYEAQ. The CDR3 sequence: CASSLAGGAGQETQYF. The CDR3 region has the DNA TGTGCCAGCAGCTTAGCGGGGGGCGCTGGGCAAGAGACCCAGTACTTC.

Details on this clone: In the same sample, other DNA sequences code for this CDR3. The chain carries TRBV5-1 and TRBJ2-7, with 7 bases lining up with TRBD1. Germline CDR1 reads SGHRS; CDR2 reads YFSETQ. Trimming at V came to 0 bases and at J to 1 base, leaving 4 bases not matched to a gene. This CDR3 is 15 amino acids long. The CDR3 nucleotides read TGCGCCAGCAGCTTGGTCCCAGGGGGATCCTACGAGCAGTACTTC. It translates to CASSLVPGGSYEQYF.

The chain is built from TRBV27 and TRBJ2-7; D may be TRBD2 (5 bases). The CDR3 runs 15 residues. Trimming removed 1 base at V and 0 bases at J, with 10 bases between. Germline V gives CDR1 MNHEY, CDR2 SMNVEV (reference sequence). This CDR3 reads CASSLFLGDSYEQYF. CDR3 DNA: TGTGCCAGCAGTTTATTTTTGGGAGACTCCTACGAGCAGTACTTC.

Concerning this clone: Different DNA sequences within this sample yield the same CDR3. This chain connects TRBV7-9 to TRBJ2-7; possible D gene TRBD2, 6 bases. V was trimmed by 4 bases and J by 1 base, leaving 8 bases between them. Per the germline V gene, CDR1 is SEHNR and CDR2 is FQNEAQ (reference sequence). CDR3 size: 13 residues. DNA for the CDR3: TGTGCCAGCAGCTCGGGACTGTCCTACGAGCAGTACTTC. Amino acid sequence: CASSSGLSYEQYF.

The CDR3 loop is CASATARGNQPQHF. The CDR3 bases are TGTGCCAGCGCTACAGCGAGAGGCAATCAGCCCCAGCATTTT. The chain uses TRBV27 and TRBJ1-5; D not certain. CDR1 is MNHEY and CDR2 is SMNVEV in the germline V gene (reference sequence). The CDR3 spans 14 residues. The germline V and J ends were trimmed by 8 bases and 2 bases, with 13 bases remaining between them.

This chain joins TRBV9 and TRBJ2-3; D is ambiguous. The CDR3 runs to 16 residues. Trimming took 0 bases from V and 0 from J, leaving 11 bases between them. CDR1 and CDR2 from the germline V gene are SGDLS and YYNGEE. CDR3 residues: CASSVAAGPSTDTQYF. The CDR3, as DNA: TGTGCCAGCAGCGTAGCGGCCGGCCCGAGCACAGATACGCAGTATTTT. Using reference TRBV9 and TRBJ2-3 for the parts outside the CDR3, the full variable domain is DSGVTQTPKHLITATGQRVTLRCSPRSGDLSVYWYQQSLDQGLQFLIQYYNGEERAKGNILERFSAQQFPDLHSELNLSSLELGDSALYFCASSVAAGPSTDTQYFGPGTRLTVL.

This clone was observed a single time. The V and J genes are TRBV5-5 and TRBJ2-2; TRBD2 agrees at 8 bases. The germline V gene has CDR1 SGHKS and CDR2 YYEKEE (reference sequence). This CDR3 has 16 residues. The V and J ends lost 6 bases and 0 bases, in that order; junction bases with no gene match: 7. The CDR3 DNA reads TGTGCCAGCACCCCTGGAGCGGGAGCGAACACCGGGGAGCTGTTTTTT. It codes for CASTPGAGANTGELFF.

V gene TRBV4-1 combines with J gene TRBJ2-4; a weak D match, TRBD1 (5 bases). The CDR3 totals 15 residues. Germline lookup yields CDR1 MGHRA and CDR2 YSYEKL. Trimming shortened V by 3 bases and J by 6 bases, and 15 bases separated the two germline ends. The DNA for the CDR3 is TGCGCCAGCAGCCAGATCGGTGGTAGGGGAAACATTCAGTACTTC. Translation gives CASSQIGGRGNIQYF.

The V gene is TRBV28, the J gene TRBJ2-2; a possible D gene is TRBD1 (6 bases). Trimming shortened V by 5 bases and J by 2 bases, and 15 bases separated the two germline ends. Germline assignment: CDR1 MDHEN and CDR2 SYDVKM. The CDR3 has 16 residues. CDR3 nucleotides: TGTGCCAGCAGTCTCGACCCGGGACAAAACACCGGGGAGCTGTTTTTT. This translates into CASSLDPGQNTGELFF.